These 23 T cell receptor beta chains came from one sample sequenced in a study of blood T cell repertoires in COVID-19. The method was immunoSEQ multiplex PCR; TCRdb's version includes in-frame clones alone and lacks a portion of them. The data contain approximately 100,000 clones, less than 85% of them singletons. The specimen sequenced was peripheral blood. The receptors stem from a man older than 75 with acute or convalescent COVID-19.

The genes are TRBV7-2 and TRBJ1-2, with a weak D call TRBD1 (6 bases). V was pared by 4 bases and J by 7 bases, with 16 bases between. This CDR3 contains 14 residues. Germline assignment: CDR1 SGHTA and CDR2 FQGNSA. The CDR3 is CASSSAGVDSGYTF. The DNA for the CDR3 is TGTGCCAGCAGCTCCGCAGGGGTGGACTCTGGCTACACCTTC. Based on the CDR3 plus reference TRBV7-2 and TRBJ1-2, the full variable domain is GAGVSQSPSNKVTEKGKDVELRCDPISGHTALYWYRQSLGQGLEFLIYFQGNSAPDKSGLPSDRFSAERTGGSVSTLTIQRTQQEDSAVYLCASSSAGVDSGYTFGSGTRLTVV.

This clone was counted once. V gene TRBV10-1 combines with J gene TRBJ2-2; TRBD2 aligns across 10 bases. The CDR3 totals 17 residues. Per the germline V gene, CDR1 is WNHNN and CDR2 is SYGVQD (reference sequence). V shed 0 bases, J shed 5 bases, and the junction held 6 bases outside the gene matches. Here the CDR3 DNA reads TGCGCCAGCAGTGAGTCGGTACTAGCGGGATTAACCGGGGAGCTGTTTTTT. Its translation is CASSESVLAGLTGELFF.

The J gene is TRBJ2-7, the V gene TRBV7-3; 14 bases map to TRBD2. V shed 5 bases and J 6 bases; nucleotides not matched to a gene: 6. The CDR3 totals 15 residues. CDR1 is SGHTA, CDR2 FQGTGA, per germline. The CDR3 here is CASSETSGRAGEQYF. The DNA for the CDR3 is TGTGCCAGCAGCGAGACTAGCGGGAGGGCAGGCGAGCAGTACTTC.

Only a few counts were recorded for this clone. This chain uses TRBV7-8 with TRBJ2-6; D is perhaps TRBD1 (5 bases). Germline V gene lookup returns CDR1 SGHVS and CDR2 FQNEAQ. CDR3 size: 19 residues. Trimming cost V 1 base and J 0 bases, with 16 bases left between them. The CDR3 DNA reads TGTGCCAGCAGCTTAGTGAAGGACAAGGACAACTCTGGGGCCAACGTCCTGACTTTC. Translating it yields CASSLVKDKDNSGANVLTF. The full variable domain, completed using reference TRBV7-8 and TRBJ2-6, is GAGVSQSPRYKVAKRGQDVALRCDPISGHVSLFWYQQALGQGPEFLTYFQNEAQLDKSGLPSDRFFAERPEGSVSTLKIQRTQQEDSAVYLCASSLVKDKDNSGANVLTFGAGSRLTVL.

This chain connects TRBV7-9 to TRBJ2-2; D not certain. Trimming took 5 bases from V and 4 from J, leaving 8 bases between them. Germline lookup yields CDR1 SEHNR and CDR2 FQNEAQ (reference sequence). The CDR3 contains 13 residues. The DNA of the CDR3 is TGTGCCAGCAGCCCTGACATCACCGGGGAGCTGTTTTTT. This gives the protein CASSPDITGELFF.

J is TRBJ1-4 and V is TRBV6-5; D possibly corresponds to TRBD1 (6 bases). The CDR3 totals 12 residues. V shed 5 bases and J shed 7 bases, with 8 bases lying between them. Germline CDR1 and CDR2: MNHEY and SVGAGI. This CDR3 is CASSPGAEKLFF. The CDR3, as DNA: TGTGCCAGCAGTCCAGGGGCTGAAAAACTGTTTTTT.

CDR3 nucleotide sequence: TGCAGCGCGGCCGGGACAGGGGAGCAGCCCCAGCATTTT. This encodes CSAAGTGEQPQHF. The chain links TRBV29-1 to TRBJ1-5, with TRBD1 identical over 10 bases. The germline gives CDR1 SQVTM, CDR2 ANQGSEA. The CDR3 extends over 13 amino acids. Trimming at V came to 7 bases and at J to 7 bases, leaving 7 bases not matched to a gene.

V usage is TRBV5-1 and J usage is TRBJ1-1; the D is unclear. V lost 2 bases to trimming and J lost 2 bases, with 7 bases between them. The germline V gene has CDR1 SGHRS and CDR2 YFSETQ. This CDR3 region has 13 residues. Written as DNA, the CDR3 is TGCGCCAGCAGCTTCAGTTTAAACACTGAAGCTTTCTTT. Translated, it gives CASSFSLNTEAFF.

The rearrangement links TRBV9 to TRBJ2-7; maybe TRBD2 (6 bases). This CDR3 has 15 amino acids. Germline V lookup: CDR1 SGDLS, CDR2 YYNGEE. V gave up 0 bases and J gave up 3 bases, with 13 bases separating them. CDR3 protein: CASSVGGEDYYEQYF. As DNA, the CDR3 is TGTGCCAGCAGCGTAGGCGGGGAAGACTACTACGAGCAGTACTTC.

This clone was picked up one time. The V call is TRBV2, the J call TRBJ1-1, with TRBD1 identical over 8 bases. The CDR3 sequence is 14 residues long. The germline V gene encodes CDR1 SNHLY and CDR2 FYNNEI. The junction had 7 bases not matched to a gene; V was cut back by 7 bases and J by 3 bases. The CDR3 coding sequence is TGTGCCAGCATACAGGGGGAACTCTACACTGAAGCTTTCTTT. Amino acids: CASIQGELYTEAFF.

The CDR3 loop is CASSLGTGATSYEQYF. In DNA, the CDR3 is TGTGCCAGCAGTTTAGGCACAGGAGCAACGTCCTACGAGCAGTACTTC. This chain connects TRBV28 to TRBJ2-7; D may be TRBD1 (5 bases). The CDR3 loop spans 16 amino acids. CDR1 is MDHEN, CDR2 SYDVKM, per germline. Trimming left V 2 bases short and J 1 base short, with 15 bases between.

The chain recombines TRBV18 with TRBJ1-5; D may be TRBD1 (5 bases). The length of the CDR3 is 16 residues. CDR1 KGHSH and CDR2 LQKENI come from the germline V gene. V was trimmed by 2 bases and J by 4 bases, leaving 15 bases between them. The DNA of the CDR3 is TGTGCCAGCTCACCAATCCCGGACATAGGTAATCAGCCCCAGCATTTT. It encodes CASSPIPDIGNQPQHF.

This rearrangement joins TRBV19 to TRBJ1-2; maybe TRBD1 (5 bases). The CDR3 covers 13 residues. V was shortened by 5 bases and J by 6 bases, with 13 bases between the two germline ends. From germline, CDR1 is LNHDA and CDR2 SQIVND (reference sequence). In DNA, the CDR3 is TGTGCCAGTAGTCTGCTAGTGGGGCATGGCTACACCTTC. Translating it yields CASSLLVGHGYTF. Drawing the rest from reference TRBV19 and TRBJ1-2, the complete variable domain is DGGITQSPKYLFRKEGQNVTLSCEQNLNHDAMYWYRQDPGQGLRLIYYSQIVNDFQKGDIAEGYSVSREKKESFPLTVTSAQKNPTAFYLCASSLLVGHGYTFGSGTRLTVV.

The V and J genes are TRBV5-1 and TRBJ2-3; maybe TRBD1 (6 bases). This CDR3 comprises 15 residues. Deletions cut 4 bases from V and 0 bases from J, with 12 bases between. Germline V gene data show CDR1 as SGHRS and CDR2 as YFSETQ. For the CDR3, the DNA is TGCGCCAGCAGCCCGGGGACACAGAGCACAGATACGCAGTATTTT. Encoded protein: CASSPGTQSTDTQYF.

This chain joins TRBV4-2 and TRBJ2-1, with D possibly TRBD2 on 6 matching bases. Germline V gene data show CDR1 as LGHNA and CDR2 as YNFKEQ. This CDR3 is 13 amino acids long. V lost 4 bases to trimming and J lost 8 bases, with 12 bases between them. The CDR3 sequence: CASSPRWGDEQFF. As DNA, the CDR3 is TGTGCCAGCAGCCCGCGCTGGGGGGATGAGCAGTTCTTC.

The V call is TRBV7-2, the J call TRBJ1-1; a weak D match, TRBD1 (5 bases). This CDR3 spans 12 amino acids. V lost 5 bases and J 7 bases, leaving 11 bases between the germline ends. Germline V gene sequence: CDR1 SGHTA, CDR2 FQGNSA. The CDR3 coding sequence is TGTGCCAGCAGCCCCCGGACACGTGAAGCTTTCTTT. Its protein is CASSPRTREAFF.

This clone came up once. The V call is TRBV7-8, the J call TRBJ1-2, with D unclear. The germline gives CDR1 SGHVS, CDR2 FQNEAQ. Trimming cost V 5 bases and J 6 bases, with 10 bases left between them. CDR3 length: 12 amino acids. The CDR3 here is CASSPLTHGYTF. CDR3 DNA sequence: TGTGCCAGCAGCCCCCTGACACATGGCTACACCTTC.

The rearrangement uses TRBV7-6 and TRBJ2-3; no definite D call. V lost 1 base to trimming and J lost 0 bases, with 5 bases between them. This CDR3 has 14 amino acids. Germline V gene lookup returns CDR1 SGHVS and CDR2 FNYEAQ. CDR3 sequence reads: CASSLVASTDTQYF. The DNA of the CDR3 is TGTGCCAGCAGCTTAGTGGCCAGCACAGATACGCAGTATTTT.

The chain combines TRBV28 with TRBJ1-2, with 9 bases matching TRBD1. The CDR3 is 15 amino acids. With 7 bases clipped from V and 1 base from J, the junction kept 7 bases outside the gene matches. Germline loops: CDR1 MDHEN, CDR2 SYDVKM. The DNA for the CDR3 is TGTGCCAGCACCGTCCCGGGACAGGGTAACTATGGCTACACCTTC. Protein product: CASTVPGQGNYGYTF.

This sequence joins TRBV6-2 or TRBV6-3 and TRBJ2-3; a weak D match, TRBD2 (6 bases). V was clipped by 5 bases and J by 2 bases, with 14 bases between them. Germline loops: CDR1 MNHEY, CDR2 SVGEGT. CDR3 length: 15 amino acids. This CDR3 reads CASSPSAGPTDTQYF. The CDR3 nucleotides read TGTGCCAGCAGTCCCTCCGCGGGGCCCACAGATACGCAGTATTTT.

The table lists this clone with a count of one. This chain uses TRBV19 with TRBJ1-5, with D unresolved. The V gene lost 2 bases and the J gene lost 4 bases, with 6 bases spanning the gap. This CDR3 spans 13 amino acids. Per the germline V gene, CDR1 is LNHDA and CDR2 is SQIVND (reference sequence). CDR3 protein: CASSINWNQPQHF. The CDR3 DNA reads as TGTGCCAGTAGTATAAACTGGAATCAGCCCCAGCATTTT.

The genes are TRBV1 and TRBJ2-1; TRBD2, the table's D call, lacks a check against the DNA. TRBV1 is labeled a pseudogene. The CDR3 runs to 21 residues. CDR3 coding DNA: TGCACCAGCAGCCAAGATGGGACTAGCGGGGCCGACCCTTACAGCGGGGATGAGCAGTTCTTC. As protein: CTSSQDGTSGADPYSGDEQFF.

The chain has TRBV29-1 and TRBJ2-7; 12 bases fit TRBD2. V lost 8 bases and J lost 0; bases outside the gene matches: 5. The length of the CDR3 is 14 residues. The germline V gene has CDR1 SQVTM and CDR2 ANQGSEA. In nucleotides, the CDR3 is TGCAGCACTTGGACTAGCGGGGCCTCCTACGAGCAGTACTTC. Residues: CSTWTSGASYEQYF.